This T cell receptor (beta chain) was sequenced for a study of blood T cell repertoires in COVID-19. This clone was detected once. Original analysis: Nucleated cell number was recorded as an estimate derived from reference gene primer amplification. Sequencing used immunoSEQ multiplex PCR; TCRdb keeps in-frame clones, though not all of them. V, J and clone size are those of that table, while D and trimming were read from the DNA. The table shows 200,000 to 250,000 clones, with 65% to 85% occurring only once. The source material was peripheral blood. This TCR was sampled from a woman aged 80 or older with acute or convalescent COVID-19.

Written as DNA, the CDR3 is TGTGCCAGCAGCCCGCAGGGATTCGGCTACACCTTC. Protein: CASSPQGFGYTF. This chain uses TRBV7-8 with TRBJ1-2; a weak D match, TRBD1 (5 bases). CDR1 SGHVS and CDR2 FQNEAQ come from the germline V gene. V was cut by 5 bases and J by 8 bases, with 12 bases left in between. This CDR3 has 12 amino acids. Together with reference TRBV7-8 and TRBJ1-2, the CDR3 gives the full variable domain: GAGVSQSPRYKVAKRGQDVALRCDPISGHVSLFWYQQALGQGPEFLTYFQNEAQLDKSGLPSDRFFAERPEGSVSTLKIQRTQQEDSAVYLCASSPQGFGYTFGSGTRLTVV.